One sample yielded the 8 T cell receptor beta chains listed below, sequenced in a study of T cell responses to AZD1222 COVID-19 vaccine. Libraries were prepared by immunoSEQ multiplex PCR; TCRdb keeps only in-frame clonotypes and omits some of them. The sample gives approximately 110,000 clones, approximately 90% of which show up once; about 9.1% is in the top ten. The sample consisted of peripheral blood, taken on day 0 of AZD1222 vaccination. Source of these receptors: an adult in good health.

In this sample, this clone turned up once. This chain joins TRBV5-1 and TRBJ1-2, with TRBD1 as a possible D gene (6 bases). This CDR3 is built from 14 residues. Germline V gene sequence: CDR1 SGHRS, CDR2 YFSETQ. Between the trimmed V and J ends, which lost 4 bases and 5 bases, there was a span of 15 bases. The CDR3 coding sequence is TGCGCCAGCAGCACGAGTGCAGGGGAGTATGGCTACACCTTC. Translating it yields CASSTSAGEYGYTF.

The chain is built from TRBV6-1 and TRBJ2-7, with D uncertain. Looked up from germline, CDR1 is MNHNS and CDR2 is SASEGT. V was shortened by 1 base and J by 4 bases, with 14 bases between the two germline ends. The CDR3 contains 15 residues. CDR3 region: CASSEVAVVPYEQYF. In nucleotides, the CDR3 is TGTGCCAGCAGTGAAGTGGCAGTCGTCCCTTACGAGCAGTACTTC.

The chain employs TRBV7-8 and TRBJ1-4; D may be TRBD1 (6 bases). The CDR3 loop spans 15 amino acids. In germline, CDR1 is SGHVS, CDR2 FQNEAQ. Deletions cut 5 bases from V and 2 bases from J, with 12 bases between. The CDR3, as DNA: TGTGCCAGCAGCCCGAACAGGGTTACTAATGAAAAACTGTTTTTT. It specifies CASSPNRVTNEKLFF.

This chain joins TRBV3-1 (or the pseudogene TRBV3-2) and TRBJ1-1, with unresolved D. This CDR3 has 14 amino acids. Trimming removed 5 bases from V and 0 bases from J, with 10 bases in between. Germline V gene lookup returns CDR1 LGHDT and CDR2 YNNKEL (reference sequence). Here the CDR3 reads CASSAGPMNTEAFF. The CDR3 DNA sequence: TGTGCCAGCAGCGCCGGGCCTATGAACACTGAAGCTTTCTTT.

The CDR3 nucleotides read TGTGCCAGCAGTTTATCGCCCACGGGACAGGGAAGCTATGGCTACACCTTC. The encoded protein is CASSLSPTGQGSYGYTF. This chain connects TRBV27 to TRBJ1-2, with TRBD1 identical over 9 bases. Looked up from germline, CDR1 is MNHEY and CDR2 is SMNVEV (reference sequence). Trimming cost V 0 bases and J 4 bases; bases outside gene matches: 9. There are 17 residues in the CDR3.

V gene TRBV15 combines with J gene TRBJ1-2; 8 bases are a match to TRBD1. CDR1 LNHNV and CDR2 YYDKDF come from the germline V gene (reference sequence). With V trimmed by 4 bases and J by 1 base, 5 bases remained unmatched. This CDR3 contains 15 residues. CDR3 loop: CATSIGQGNNYGYTF. The CDR3 nucleotides read TGTGCCACCAGCATCGGACAGGGCAATAACTATGGCTACACCTTC.

The rearrangement links TRBV7-2 to TRBJ1-2; 8 bases align to TRBD1. This CDR3 is built from 14 residues. With V trimmed by 1 base and J by 4 bases, 2 bases remained unmatched. Germline CDR1 SGHTA, CDR2 FQGNSA. This CDR3 reads CASSLVDRGYGYTF. For the CDR3, the DNA is TGTGCCAGCAGCTTAGTAGACAGGGGCTATGGCTACACCTTC.

The chain joins TRBV7-2 to TRBJ2-1, with D possibly called TRBD1 or TRBD2 (5 bases each). The germline V gene encodes CDR1 SGHTA and CDR2 FQGNSA. The CDR3 covers 14 residues. V was shortened by 7 bases and J by 2 bases, with 12 bases between the two germline ends. Here the CDR3 reads CASTDGTPYNEQFF. The CDR3 nucleotides are TGTGCCAGCACCGATGGGACGCCCTACAATGAGCAGTTCTTC. The whole variable domain, filled in from reference TRBV7-2 and TRBJ2-1, reads GAGVSQSPSNKVTEKGKDVELRCDPISGHTALYWYRQSLGQGLEFLIYFQGNSAPDKSGLPSDRFSAERTGGSVSTLTIQRTQQEDSAVYLCASTDGTPYNEQFFGPGTRLTVL.